One sample yielded the 29 T cell receptor beta chains listed below, sequenced in a study of T cell responses to AZD1222 COVID-19 vaccine. Profiled with immunoSEQ multiplex PCR; TCRdb holds only in-frame clones, not every one. This table holds 150,000 or so clones, roughly 92% found once. The source was peripheral blood, collected on day 0 of AZD1222 vaccination. These receptors came from an adult in good health.

The chain links TRBV27 to TRBJ2-7; 12 nucleotides match TRBD2. Germline CDR1 is MNHEY and CDR2 is SMNVEV (reference sequence). The CDR3 runs to 15 residues. V was clipped by 4 bases and J by 3 bases; unmatched bases: 4. CDR3 sequence: CASSSGLAGIYEQYF. CDR3 DNA: TGTGCCAGCAGTTCAGGACTAGCGGGGATCTACGAGCAGTACTTC.

The genes are TRBV20-1 and TRBJ2-7; D is unclear. Germline loops: CDR1 DFQATT, CDR2 SNEGSKA (reference sequence). V shed 3 bases and J shed 6 bases, with 12 bases lying between them. The CDR3 has 12 residues. CDR3 sequence: CSASELVGEQYF. The CDR3 DNA reads TGCAGTGCTAGTGAGTTAGTAGGCGAGCAGTACTTC.

The chain recombines TRBV5-1 with TRBJ1-3; TRBD1 matches 10 bases. The ends lost 4 bases at V and 0 bases at J; junction bases unmatched: 7. From germline, CDR1 is SGHRS and CDR2 YFSETQ. The length of the CDR3 is 17 residues. In nucleotides, the CDR3 is TGCGCCAGCAGCCCACGGGGGACAGGGGCCTCTGGAAACACCATATATTTT. Protein sequence: CASSPRGTGASGNTIYF.

The rearrangement links TRBV28 to TRBJ1-2; 7 nucleotides agree with TRBD1. Germline-derived CDR1 and CDR2 are MDHEN and SYDVKM. The ends lost 6 bases at V and 4 bases at J; junction bases unmatched: 5. CDR3 length: 13 residues. CDR3 sequence reads: CASSTGTAYGYTF. The DNA of the CDR3 is TGTGCCAGCAGCACCGGGACAGCCTATGGCTACACCTTC.

The chain has TRBV4-1 and TRBJ1-4; possibly TRBD1 for D (5 bases). The germline V gene encodes CDR1 MGHRA and CDR2 YSYEKL. V was shortened by 4 bases and J by 0 bases, with 12 bases between the two germline ends. The CDR3 is 16 amino acids. The CDR3, as DNA: TGCGCCAGCAGCCTTACGGGACCGGCAACTAATGAAAAACTGTTTTTT. It is translated as CASSLTGPATNEKLFF.

The chain has TRBV18 and TRBJ2-2; 12 nucleotides line up with TRBD2. CDR3 size: 15 residues. Losses at the gene ends were 3 bases for V and 7 bases for J; bases not matched to a gene: 3. Germline V gives CDR1 KGHSH, CDR2 LQKENI. Here the CDR3 reads CASSPRTSGDGELFF. For the CDR3, the DNA is TGTGCCAGCTCACCTCGGACTAGCGGGGACGGGGAGCTGTTTTTT.

This chain links TRBV5-8 with TRBJ2-3; D unresolved. CDR1 is SGHTS, CDR2 YDEGEE, per germline. The CDR3 extends over 14 amino acids. V lost 5 bases to trimming and J lost 3 bases, with 13 bases between them. The CDR3 here is CASSSPLRTDTQYF. The CDR3 DNA reads as TGTGCCAGCAGTTCACCTTTGAGGACAGATACGCAGTATTTT.

This chain links TRBV6-5 with TRBJ1-6; 7 nucleotides align to TRBD1. The CDR3 spans 13 residues. Germline V lookup: CDR1 MNHEY, CDR2 SVGAGI. The J segment lost 9 bases and the V segment lost 9 bases, leaving 8 bases of the junction unmatched. The chain's CDR3 is CASAGQEGSPLHF. In DNA, the CDR3 is TGTGCCAGTGCCGGACAGGAGGGTTCACCCCTCCACTTT.

A single count supports this clone. The chain is built from TRBV28 and TRBJ2-7; the D gene is possibly TRBD2 (5 bases). The CDR3 covers 12 residues. Germline CDR1 and CDR2: MDHEN and SYDVKM. V lost 7 bases and J 3 bases, leaving 10 bases between the germline ends. The CDR3 loop is CASTIGSYEQYF. In DNA, the CDR3 is TGTGCCAGCACAATTGGGAGCTACGAGCAGTACTTC.

This clone was seen a single time. This sequence joins TRBV28 and TRBJ1-5; TRBD1 aligns across 7 bases. V was clipped by 8 bases and J by 12 bases; unmatched bases: 13. This CDR3 is 13 amino acids long. The germline gives CDR1 MDHEN, CDR2 SYDVKM. CDR3 sequence reads: CASSLGTATHQHF. CDR3 sequence (DNA): TGTGCCAGCTCTTTGGGGACAGCCACCCACCAGCATTTT.

The V and J genes are TRBV6-2 or TRBV6-3 and TRBJ2-7, with D possibly being TRBD2 (5 bases). In germline, CDR1 is MNHEY, CDR2 SVGEGT. The length of the CDR3 is 14 residues. Trimming left V 2 bases short and J 4 bases short, with 12 bases between. DNA of the CDR3: TGTGCCAGCAGTTACCTGACTATGGGGTACGAGCAGTACTTC. The encoded protein is CASSYLTMGYEQYF.

The V call is TRBV7-9, the J call TRBJ2-7; D call uncertain. Germline V gives CDR1 SEHNR, CDR2 FQNEAQ (reference sequence). Trimming removed 5 bases from V and 3 bases from J, with 11 bases in between. CDR3 length: 13 amino acids. This chain's CDR3 is CASSPSPNYEQYF. DNA for the CDR3: TGTGCCAGCAGCCCCTCCCCGAACTACGAGCAGTACTTC.

The chain carries TRBV3-1 (or the pseudogene TRBV3-2) and TRBJ2-1; 12 positions match TRBD2. This CDR3 spans 16 amino acids. J gave up 6 bases and V 1 base, and 4 bases lay outside the gene matches. Germline CDR1 is LGHDT and CDR2 is YNNKEL (reference sequence). CDR3 in amino acids: CASSQGLAGARNEQFF. In DNA form, the CDR3 reads TGTGCCAGCAGCCAAGGACTAGCGGGAGCTCGCAATGAGCAGTTCTTC.

CDR3 in DNA: TGTGCCAGCAGCAGACGACAGGCAACTAATGAAAAACTGTTTTTT. This gives the protein CASSRRQATNEKLFF. V usage is TRBV2 and J usage is TRBJ1-4; weak D call: TRBD1 (6 bases). Germline CDR1 SNHLY, CDR2 FYNNEI. The germline V and J ends were trimmed by 6 bases and 0 bases, with 11 bases remaining between them. The CDR3 totals 15 residues.

This chain joins TRBV12-3 or TRBV12-4 and TRBJ1-1, with D unresolved. This CDR3 spans 11 amino acids. V lost 6 bases to trimming and J lost 7 bases, with 9 bases between them. Written as DNA, the CDR3 is TGTGCCAGCAGCATTCGAAGTGAAGCTTTCTTT. Residues: CASSIRSEAFF.

J is TRBJ2-7 and V is TRBV28; 11 bases match TRBD2. The V gene end was trimmed by 9 bases and the J gene end by 2 bases; junction bases not matched to a gene: 9. Germline values: CDR1 MDHEN, CDR2 SYDVKM. This CDR3 contains 15 residues. The CDR3 sequence: CASGPTSGTTYEQYF. In DNA, the CDR3 is TGTGCCAGTGGACCGACTAGCGGGACAACCTACGAGCAGTACTTC.

The chain couples TRBV28 to TRBJ2-5; possibly TRBD1 for D (5 bases). CDR1 is MDHEN and CDR2 is SYDVKM in the germline V gene. Deletions cut 6 bases from V and 1 base from J, with 18 bases between. The CDR3 spans 16 residues. The CDR3 is CASSQRNWGSQETQYF. The DNA for the CDR3 is TGTGCCAGCAGCCAACGAAATTGGGGCAGCCAAGAGACCCAGTACTTC.

V is TRBV11-3 and J is TRBJ1-3, with D hard to call. Between the trimmed V and J ends, which lost 5 bases and 2 bases, there was a span of 7 bases. The CDR3 loop spans 13 amino acids. Germline V CDR1 and CDR2: SGHNT, YENEEA. The CDR3 coding sequence is TGTGCCAGCAGCACTAAGACTGGAAACACCATATATTTT. Translated, it gives CASSTKTGNTIYF.

This sequence joins TRBV19 and TRBJ2-7; a possible D gene is TRBD1 (5 bases). V was shortened by 3 bases and J by 2 bases, with 14 bases between the two germline ends. The length of the CDR3 is 15 residues. Germline-derived CDR1 and CDR2 are LNHDA and SQIVND (reference sequence). CDR3 region: CASSMWQGMTYEQYF. The CDR3 DNA reads as TGTGCCAGTAGTATGTGGCAGGGAATGACCTACGAGCAGTACTTC.

This chain links TRBV24-1 with TRBJ2-7; D remains ambiguous. The germline V and J ends were trimmed by 6 bases and 2 bases, with 7 bases remaining between them. Germline CDR1 KGHDR, CDR2 SFDVKD. There are 12 residues in the CDR3. The CDR3, as DNA: TGTGCCACCAGTCATGATGCCTACGAGCAGTACTTC. This translates into CATSHDAYEQYF.

The chain employs TRBV6-5 and TRBJ2-7; possible D gene TRBD2, 7 bases. Germline V lookup: CDR1 MNHEY, CDR2 SVGAGI. This CDR3 has 12 residues. V was trimmed by 8 bases and J by 3 bases, leaving 11 bases between them. For the CDR3, the DNA is TGTGCCAGCCAGGGAGGGGGCTACGAGCAGTACTTC. It translates to CASQGGGYEQYF.

The rearrangement links TRBV4-1 to TRBJ1-5; D remains unclear. This CDR3 region has 13 residues. V was shortened by 4 bases and J by 14 bases, with 18 bases between the two germline ends. Germline V gives CDR1 MGHRA, CDR2 YSYEKL. CDR3 amino acids: CASSPSPDIPEHF. The CDR3 DNA is TGCGCCAGCAGCCCCTCCCCGGATATCCCGGAGCATTTT.

V gene TRBV30 combines with J gene TRBJ1-4; no firm D call. CDR1 and CDR2 (germline): GTSNPN, SVGIG (reference sequence). CDR3 length: 12 amino acids. The ends were cut back, 6 bases at V and 0 bases at J, with 5 bases in the middle. In nucleotides, the CDR3 is TGTGCCTGTCATACAACTAATGAAAAACTGTTTTTT. Translation: CACHTTNEKLFF.

The chain has TRBV6-5 and TRBJ1-5; no clear D. V lost 0 bases to trimming and J lost 0 bases, with 6 bases between them. This CDR3 is built from 15 residues. The germline CDR1 and CDR2 sequences are MNHEY and SVGAGI. Here the CDR3 reads CASSYSQFSNQPQHF. In DNA form, the CDR3 reads TGTGCCAGCAGTTACTCGCAGTTTAGCAATCAGCCCCAGCATTTT.

The rearrangement uses TRBV2 and TRBJ1-6; TRBD1 agrees at 7 bases. The germline gives CDR1 SNHLY, CDR2 FYNNEI. V lost 3 bases, J lost 9 bases, and 5 bases stayed unmatched. CDR3 length: 14 residues. CDR3 sequence: CASSEVRGSSPLHF. For the CDR3, the DNA is TGTGCCAGCAGTGAGGTCAGGGGGTCTTCACCCCTCCACTTT.

A single count supports this clone. The CDR3 is CASSELMRTFF. DNA for the CDR3: TGTGCCAGCAGTGAGCTTATGAGGACTTTCTTT. The chain combines TRBV25-1 with TRBJ1-1; no reliable D call. The CDR3 spans 11 residues. V lost 3 bases, J lost 12 bases, and 11 bases lay in between. CDR1 is MGHDK and CDR2 is SYGVNS in the germline V gene.

The V call is TRBV21-1, the J call TRBJ2-5; TRBD2 is taken as the D call from the table, unchecked against the DNA. TRBV21-1 constitutes a pseudogene. This CDR3 is built from 18 residues. CDR3 bases: TGTGCCAGCAGCGAAGAGGTTCTAGCGGGAGCCGGAGTTTTAACCCAGTACTTC. Its protein is CASSEEVLAGAGVLTQYF.

This chain uses TRBV7-8 with TRBJ2-5; the D is unclear. Germline loops: CDR1 SGHVS, CDR2 FQNEAQ. The CDR3 has 11 amino acids. V was pared by 2 bases and J by 4 bases, with 2 bases between. The CDR3, as DNA: TGTGCCAGCAGCTTATTAGAGACCCAGTACTTC. Translating it yields CASSLLETQYF.

The gene calls are TRBV28 and TRBJ1-1; unclear D gene. The CDR3 spans 15 residues. Trimming removed 5 bases at V and 0 bases at J, with 13 bases between. Germline loops: CDR1 MDHEN, CDR2 SYDVKM. The CDR3 sequence is CASSVQRGMNTEAFF. Here the CDR3 DNA reads TGTGCCAGCAGTGTGCAGCGCGGGATGAACACTGAAGCTTTCTTT.